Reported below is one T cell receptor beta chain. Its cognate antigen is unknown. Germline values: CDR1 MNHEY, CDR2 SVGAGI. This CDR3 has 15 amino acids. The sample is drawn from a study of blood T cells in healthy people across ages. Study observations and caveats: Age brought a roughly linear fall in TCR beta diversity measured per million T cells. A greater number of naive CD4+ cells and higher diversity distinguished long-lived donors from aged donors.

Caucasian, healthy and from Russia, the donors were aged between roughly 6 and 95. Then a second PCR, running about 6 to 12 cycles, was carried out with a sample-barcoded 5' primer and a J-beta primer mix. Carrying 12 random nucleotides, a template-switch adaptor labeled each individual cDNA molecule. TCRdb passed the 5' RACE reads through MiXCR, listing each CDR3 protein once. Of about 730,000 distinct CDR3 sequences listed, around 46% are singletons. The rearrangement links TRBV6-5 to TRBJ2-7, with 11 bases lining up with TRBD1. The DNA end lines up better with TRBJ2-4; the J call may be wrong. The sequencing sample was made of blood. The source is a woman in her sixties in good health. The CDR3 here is CASSGLGQGENIQYF. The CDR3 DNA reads TGTGCCAGCAGTGGATTGGGACAGGGGGAAAACATTCAGTACTTC.